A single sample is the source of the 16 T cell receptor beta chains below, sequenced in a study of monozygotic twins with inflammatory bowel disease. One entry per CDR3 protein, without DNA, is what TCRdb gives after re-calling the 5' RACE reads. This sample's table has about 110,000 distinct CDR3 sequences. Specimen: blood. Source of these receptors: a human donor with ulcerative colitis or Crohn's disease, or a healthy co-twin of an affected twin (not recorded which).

CDR3 sequence: CASSLDSDYEQYF. V usage is TRBV5-1 and J usage is TRBJ2-7. The CDR3 consists of 13 residues. Looked up from germline, CDR1 is SGHRS and CDR2 is YFSETQ. The entire variable domain, with the rest obtained from reference TRBV5-1 and TRBJ2-7, is as follows: KAGVTQTPRYLIKTRGQQVTLSCSPISGHRSVSWYQQTPGQGLQFLFEYFSETQRNKGNFPGRFSGRQFSNSRSEMNVSTLELGDSALYLCASSLDSDYEQYFGPGTRLTVT.

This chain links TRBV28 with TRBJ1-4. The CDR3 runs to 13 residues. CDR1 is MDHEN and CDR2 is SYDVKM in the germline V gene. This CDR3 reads CASSLDHNEKLFF.

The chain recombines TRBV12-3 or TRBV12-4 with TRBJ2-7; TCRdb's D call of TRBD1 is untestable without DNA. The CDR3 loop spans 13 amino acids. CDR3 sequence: CASSLGQGFEQYF.

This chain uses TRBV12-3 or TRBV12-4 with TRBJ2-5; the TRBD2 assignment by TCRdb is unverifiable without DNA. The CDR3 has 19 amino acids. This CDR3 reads CASSPKGLAGGLKLETQYF.

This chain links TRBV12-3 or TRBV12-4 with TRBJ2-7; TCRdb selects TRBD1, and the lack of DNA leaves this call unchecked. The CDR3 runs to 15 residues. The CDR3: CASSLIRENPYEQYF.

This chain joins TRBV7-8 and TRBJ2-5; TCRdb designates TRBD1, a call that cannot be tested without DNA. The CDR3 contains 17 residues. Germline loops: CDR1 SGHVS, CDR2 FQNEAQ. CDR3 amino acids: CASSSEWGWAGQETQYF.

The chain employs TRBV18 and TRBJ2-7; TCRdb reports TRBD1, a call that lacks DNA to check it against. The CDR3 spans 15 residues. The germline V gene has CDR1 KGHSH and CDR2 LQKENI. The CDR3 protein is CASSPSGTASYEQYF.

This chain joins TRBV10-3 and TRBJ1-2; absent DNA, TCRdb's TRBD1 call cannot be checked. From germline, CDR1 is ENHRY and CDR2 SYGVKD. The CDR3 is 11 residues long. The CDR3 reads CATTGAYGYTF.

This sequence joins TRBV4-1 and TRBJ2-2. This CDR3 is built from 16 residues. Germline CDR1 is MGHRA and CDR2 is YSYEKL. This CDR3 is CASSQERITWTGELFF.

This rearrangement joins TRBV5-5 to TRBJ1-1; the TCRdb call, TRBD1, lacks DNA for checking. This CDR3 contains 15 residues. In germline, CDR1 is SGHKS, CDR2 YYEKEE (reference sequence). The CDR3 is CASSPPGVENTEAFF.

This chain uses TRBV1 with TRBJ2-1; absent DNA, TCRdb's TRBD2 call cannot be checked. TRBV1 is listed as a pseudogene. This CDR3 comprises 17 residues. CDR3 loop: CTSSQDTAGGPVNEQFF.

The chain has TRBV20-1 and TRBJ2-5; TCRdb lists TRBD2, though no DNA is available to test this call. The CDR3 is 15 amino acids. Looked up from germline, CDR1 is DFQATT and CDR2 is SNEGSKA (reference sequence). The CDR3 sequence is CSARDRTSGLETQYF.

This chain's CDR3 is CASSFTVNTEAFF. The genes are TRBV11-1 and TRBJ1-1. The CDR3 has 13 amino acids. The germline V gene has CDR1 SGHAT and CDR2 FQDESV (reference sequence). The full variable domain, with the rest looked up from reference TRBV11-1 and TRBJ1-1, is EAEVAQSPRYKITEKSQAVAFWCDPISGHATLYWYRQILGQGPELLVQFQDESVVDDSQLPKDRFSAERLKGVDSTLKIQPAELGDSAMYLCASSFTVNTEAFFGQGTRLTVV.

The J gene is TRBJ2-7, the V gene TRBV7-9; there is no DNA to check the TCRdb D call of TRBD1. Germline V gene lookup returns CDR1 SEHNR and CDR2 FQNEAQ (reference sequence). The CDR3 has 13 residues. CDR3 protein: CASSLGAGGLPYF.

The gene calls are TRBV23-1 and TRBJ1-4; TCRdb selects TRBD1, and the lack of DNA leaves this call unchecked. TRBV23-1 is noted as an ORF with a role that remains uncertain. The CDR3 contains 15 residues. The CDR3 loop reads CASSRNDRGRQKLFF.

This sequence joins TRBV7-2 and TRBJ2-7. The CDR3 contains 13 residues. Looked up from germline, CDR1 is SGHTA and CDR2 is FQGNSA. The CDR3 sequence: CASSGSIVGEQYF.